What follows are 17 T cell receptor beta chains derived from one specimen sequenced in a study of Tregs in tolerant kidney transplant recipients. Sequencing used immunoSEQ multiplex PCR; TCRdb keeps in-frame clones, though not all of them. The top ten hold approximately 3.9% of the sample, which has about 64,000 clones, around 87% seen once. Related graft donors supplied nonmyeloablative bone marrow transplants, and mixed chimerism was transient. Source: CD4+ T cells from blood (PBMCs), taken 6 months after the transplant. These receptors were obtained from a human patient who received a combined kidney and bone marrow transplant. Some T cells may be supplied by the graft donor.

The chain recombines TRBV18 with TRBJ2-5; tentatively, D is TRBD1 (5 bases). Trimming shortened V by 3 bases and J by 4 bases, and 18 bases separated the two germline ends. CDR1 and CDR2 from the germline V gene are KGHSH and LQKENI. The CDR3 runs 16 residues. In DNA form, the CDR3 reads TGTGCCAGCTCACCTCGGACACGCCAGGGTGGAGAGACCCAGTACTTC. Its translation is CASSPRTRQGGETQYF.

This clone was seen a handful of times. The chain carries TRBV5-4 and TRBJ2-3; D ambiguous. The length of the CDR3 is 16 residues. With 4 bases removed from V and 0 bases from J, the gap between germline ends came to 15 bases. Germline CDR1 is SGHNT and CDR2 is YYREEE (reference sequence). CDR3 bases: TGTGCCAGCAGCCGTCTAGGAGACCCTAGCACAGATACGCAGTATTTT. Translated: CASSRLGDPSTDTQYF.

V and J are TRBV19 and TRBJ2-3, with 7 bases fitting TRBD1. The CDR3 contains 17 residues. Germline V CDR1 and CDR2: LNHDA, SQIVND (reference sequence). The trim removed 6 bases at V and 1 base at J, leaving 13 bases unmatched. As DNA, the CDR3 is TGTGCCAGTAGGCGAATAGGGACAGACAGACGCACAGATACGCAGTATTTT. Residues: CASRRIGTDRRTDTQYF.

V is TRBV29-1 and J is TRBJ1-5, with 9 bases that match TRBD1. J lost 4 bases, V lost 5 bases, and 6 bases had no gene match. The germline CDR1 and CDR2 sequences are SQVTM and ANQGSEA. This CDR3 has 14 amino acids. In DNA form, the CDR3 reads TGCAGCGTTAGGACAGGGGTGGAAAATCAGCCCCAGCATTTT. Encoded protein: CSVRTGVENQPQHF.

The rearrangement joins TRBV4-2 to TRBJ2-7; 7 nucleotides match TRBD2. Germline CDR1 LGHNA, CDR2 YNFKEQ. The trim removed 1 base at V and 1 base at J, leaving 7 bases unmatched. CDR3 length: 16 residues. The CDR3 sequence is CASSQAGQRGSYEQYF. CDR3 DNA sequence: TGTGCCAGCAGCCAAGCGGGCCAGCGGGGATCCTACGAGCAGTACTTC.

This sequence joins TRBV5-1 and TRBJ2-7; the D gene is possibly TRBD2 (6 bases). Germline V lookup: CDR1 SGHRS, CDR2 YFSETQ. V was clipped by 0 bases and J by 6 bases, with 16 bases between them. The CDR3 is 15 residues long. The CDR3 is CASSLVLGGMVEQYF. Here the CDR3 DNA reads TGCGCCAGCAGCTTGGTTCTTGGCGGGATGGTCGAGCAGTACTTC.

This clone came up once. The chain is built from TRBV19 and TRBJ1-5; TRBD1 might be the D (5 bases). The CDR3 runs to 13 residues. Germline lookup yields CDR1 LNHDA and CDR2 SQIVND (reference sequence). Trimming removed 8 bases at V and 7 bases at J, with 15 bases between. DNA of the CDR3: TGTGCCAGTTCCACGGGGGGAAGGCAGCCCCAGCATTTT. This gives the protein CASSTGGRQPQHF.

The V gene is TRBV29-1, the J gene TRBJ2-7; D not resolved. Germline V gives CDR1 SQVTM, CDR2 ANQGSEA. This CDR3 has 13 residues. V lost 4 bases, J lost 4 bases, and 14 bases lay in between. CDR3 residues: CSVGNVPRYEQYF. As DNA, the CDR3 is TGCAGCGTTGGAAACGTCCCTCGGTACGAGCAGTACTTC.

The chain has TRBV7-7 and TRBJ2-7; D is uncertain. V was clipped by 2 bases and J by 3 bases, with 11 bases between them. This CDR3 is built from 14 residues. Germline V CDR1 and CDR2: SSHAT, FNYEAQ (reference sequence). The CDR3 is CASSLTQASYEQYF. The CDR3 nucleotides are TGTGCCAGCAGCTTAACCCAGGCAAGCTACGAGCAGTACTTC.

The J gene is TRBJ2-1, the V gene TRBV11-3; TRBD1 aligns across 8 bases. The length of the CDR3 is 19 residues. Trimming at V came to 2 bases and at J to 4 bases, leaving 16 bases not matched to a gene. The germline V gene has CDR1 SGHNT and CDR2 YENEEA. The CDR3 sequence: CASSLTPPTTRGLYNEQFF. CDR3 DNA sequence: TGTGCCAGCAGCTTAACCCCCCCTACAACCAGGGGGCTATACAATGAGCAGTTCTTC.

The J gene is TRBJ1-5, the V gene TRBV28; TRBD1 matches 9 bases. Unmatched junction bases numbered 8, after V lost 7 bases and J lost 4 bases. The CDR3 runs to 15 residues. Germline CDR1 reads MDHEN; CDR2 reads SYDVKM. CDR3 sequence: CASNSGTGWNQPQHF. CDR3 sequence (DNA): TGTGCCAGCAACTCCGGGACAGGGTGGAATCAGCCCCAGCATTTT. The full variable domain, completed using reference TRBV28 and TRBJ1-5, is DVKVTQSSRYLVKRTGEKVFLECVQDMDHENMFWYRQDPGLGLRLIYFSYDVKMKEKGDIPEGYSVSREKKERFSLILESASTNQTSMYLCASNSGTGWNQPQHFGDGTRLSIL.

The DNA of the CDR3 is TGTGCCAGCAGCTTATGGGCCCGGCCGAACACTGAAGCTTTCTTT. This codes for CASSLWARPNTEAFF. The chain joins TRBV11-3 to TRBJ1-1, with no clear D. Per the germline V gene, CDR1 is SGHNT and CDR2 is YENEEA. The CDR3 sequence is 15 residues long. Trimming pared 2 bases from V and 1 base from J, leaving 11 bases between.

This sequence joins TRBV9 and TRBJ2-2; D is ambiguous. The CDR3 is 14 amino acids. CDR1 is SGDLS and CDR2 is YYNGEE in the germline V gene. Trimming removed 0 bases from V and 2 bases from J, with 5 bases in between. DNA of the CDR3: TGTGCCAGCAGCGTAGCTGTAAACACCGGGGAGCTGTTTTTT. It is translated as CASSVAVNTGELFF.

This chain uses TRBV25-1 with TRBJ2-5, with D possibly matching TRBD2 (5 bases). The CDR3 contains 12 residues. V dropped 4 bases and J dropped 6 bases, with 9 bases sitting between them. Per germline, CDR1 MGHDK and CDR2 SYGVNS. The CDR3 sequence: CASSASMKTQYF. The DNA of the CDR3 is TGTGCCAGCAGTGCTAGCATGAAGACCCAGTACTTC. The variable domain in full, completed from reference TRBV25-1 and TRBJ2-5, reads EADIYQTPRYLVIGTGKKITLECSQTMGHDKMYWYQQDPGMELHLIHYSYGVNSTEKGDLSSESTVSRIRTEHFPLTLESARPSHTSQYLCASSASMKTQYFGPGTRLLVL.

This sequence joins TRBV19 and TRBJ1-5, with TRBD1 as a possible D gene (6 bases). Per germline, CDR1 LNHDA and CDR2 SQIVND (reference sequence). Trimming removed 4 bases at V and 7 bases at J, with 17 bases between. This CDR3 is built from 15 residues. Here the CDR3 reads CASSRGRQEPQPQHF. The CDR3, as DNA: TGTGCCAGTAGTAGGGGTCGACAGGAACCCCAGCCCCAGCATTTT.

The V call is TRBV5-1, the J call TRBJ2-3; 9 positions match TRBD2. The CDR3 totals 16 residues. The ends lost 6 bases at V and 1 base at J; junction bases unmatched: 9. Germline V lookup: CDR1 SGHRS, CDR2 YFSETQ. CDR3 DNA sequence: TGCGCCAGCACCCGACGGATAGCGGGGGGCACAGATACGCAGTATTTT. Its protein is CASTRRIAGGTDTQYF.

This chain joins TRBV15 and TRBJ1-2; 7 bases match TRBD1. The CDR3 contains 15 residues. V lost 0 bases, J lost 3 bases, and 4 bases stayed unmatched. The germline gives CDR1 LNHNV, CDR2 YYDKDF (reference sequence). The chain's CDR3 is CATSREARGYYGYTF. The DNA for the CDR3 is TGTGCCACCAGCAGAGAGGCCAGGGGGTACTATGGCTACACCTTC.